The 14 T cell receptor beta chains below come from one sample, sequenced in a study of OX40 agonist ivuxolimab in advanced cancers. Using immunoSEQ multiplex PCR, the repertoire was profiled, and TCRdb retains in-frame clones only, with some absent. The repertoire includes around 64,000 clones, around 80% of them detected once, and more than 1% sits in the top ten. The starting material was CD4+ or CD8+ T cells sorted from blood, obtained in a trial of the OX40 agonist ivuxolimab. These receptors were obtained from an adult with an advanced solid tumor such as melanoma, head and neck, liver or kidney cancer.

The chain employs TRBV2 and TRBJ1-5; D call uncertain. CDR1 and CDR2 from the germline V gene are SNHLY and FYNNEI. CDR3 length equals 13 residues. With 4 bases removed from V and 6 bases from J, the gap between germline ends came to 10 bases. CDR3: CASSARGTQPQHF. The CDR3 DNA sequence: TGTGCCAGCAGTGCGAGAGGAACTCAGCCCCAGCATTTT.

This chain connects TRBV6-5 to TRBJ1-2; no reliable D call. The CDR3 runs to 12 residues. Germline assignment: CDR1 MNHEY and CDR2 SVGAGI. V was clipped by 5 bases and J by 1 base, with 5 bases between them. CDR3 DNA: TGTGCCAGCAGTCAGAATAACTATGGCTACACCTTC. It encodes CASSQNNYGYTF.

CDR3 nucleotide sequence: TGTGCCAGCAGCCTTAGTAGTGGGTATGGCTACACCTTC. Protein: CASSLSSGYGYTF. The chain uses TRBV7-2 and TRBJ1-2, with D unclear. The CDR3 has 13 amino acids. Germline CDR1 and CDR2: SGHTA and FQGNSA. Trimming removed 5 bases from V and 5 bases from J, with 12 bases in between. Full variable domain (remainder filled in from reference TRBV7-2 and TRBJ1-2): GAGVSQSPSNKVTEKGKDVELRCDPISGHTALYWYRQSLGQGLEFLIYFQGNSAPDKSGLPSDRFSAERTGGSVSTLTIQRTQQEDSAVYLCASSLSSGYGYTFGSGTRLTVV.

This clone occurred a few times. Here the CDR3 DNA reads TGTGCCAGCAGTGAAGTTAGGGAAGGCTATGGCTACACCTTC. This translates into CASSEVREGYGYTF. V and J are TRBV6-1 and TRBJ1-2; D ambiguous. Germline lookup yields CDR1 MNHNS and CDR2 SASEGT. This CDR3 is built from 14 residues. The V end was cut by 1 base, the J end by 4 bases, with 10 bases between.

The chain employs TRBV6-1 and TRBJ1-3; the D gene is possibly TRBD1 (6 bases). V shed 2 bases and J shed 0 bases, with 17 bases lying between them. The CDR3 length is 18 residues. Germline V lookup: CDR1 MNHNS, CDR2 SASEGT. CDR3 in DNA: TGTGCCAGCAGTGAACTCTCTCCGGACAGCTACTCTGGAAACACCATATATTTT. It specifies CASSELSPDSYSGNTIYF.

The V and J genes are TRBV4-2 and TRBJ1-6; D unresolved. V was shortened by 7 bases and J by 1 base, with 11 bases between the two germline ends. CDR3 length: 15 residues. CDR1 and CDR2 from the germline V gene are LGHNA and YNFKEQ. This CDR3 is CASKMASSYNSPLHF. In nucleotides, the CDR3 is TGTGCCAGCAAGATGGCGAGTTCCTATAATTCACCCCTCCACTTT.

The chain is built from TRBV12-5 and TRBJ1-5; perhaps TRBD1 as D (5 bases). There are 18 residues in the CDR3. Trimming cost V 1 base and J 2 bases, with 18 bases left between them. Germline values: CDR1 LGHNT, CDR2 FRNRAP. The CDR3 is CASGLASLGRRGNQPQHF. The CDR3 DNA follows: TGTGCTAGTGGTTTGGCCTCATTGGGGCGGCGGGGCAATCAGCCCCAGCATTTT.

The chain combines TRBV18 with TRBJ1-1; D perhaps matches TRBD1 (6 bases). Looked up from germline, CDR1 is KGHSH and CDR2 is LQKENI. The CDR3 runs to 15 residues. Trimming left V 2 bases short and J 0 bases short, with 10 bases between. CDR3 protein: CASSPWGAMNTEAFF. The CDR3 region has the DNA TGTGCCAGCTCACCATGGGGGGCTATGAACACTGAAGCTTTCTTT.

V and J are TRBV6-1 and TRBJ1-6; D is uncertain. V dropped 2 bases and J dropped 6 bases, with 5 bases sitting between them. The CDR3 runs 13 residues. The germline gives CDR1 MNHNS, CDR2 SASEGT. DNA of the CDR3: TGTGCCAGCAGTGAAATGGTTAATTCACCCCTCCACTTT. It yields the protein CASSEMVNSPLHF.

The rearrangement links TRBV6-4 to TRBJ2-2; possible D gene TRBD2, 5 bases. Germline CDR1 is MRHNA and CDR2 is SNTAGT. The CDR3 length is 14 residues. Between the trimmed V and J ends, which lost 4 bases and 5 bases, there was a span of 11 bases. The CDR3: CASSVESGTGELFF. CDR3 bases: TGTGCCAGCAGTGTGGAGAGCGGAACCGGGGAGCTGTTTTTT.

The rearrangement uses TRBV27 and TRBJ1-2; D is perhaps TRBD1 (6 bases). V shed 6 bases and J shed 0 bases, with 11 bases lying between them. Germline CDR1 reads MNHEY; CDR2 reads SMNVEV (reference sequence). This CDR3 has 14 residues. Here the CDR3 DNA reads TGTGCCAGCAGCCAACAGGGAACTAACTATGGCTACACCTTC. It specifies CASSQQGTNYGYTF.

This clone appeared once. V usage is TRBV10-3 and J usage is TRBJ1-4; D remains unclear. The germline V and J ends were trimmed by 0 bases and 8 bases, with 10 bases remaining between them. The CDR3 is made up of 14 amino acids. In germline, CDR1 is ENHRY, CDR2 SYGVKD. CDR3 sequence reads: CAISESQDGEKLFF. DNA of the CDR3: TGTGCCATCAGTGAGTCGCAGGACGGGGAAAAACTGTTTTTT.

The chain uses TRBV6-5 and TRBJ1-1; D is ambiguous. V lost 4 bases and J lost 7, with 13 bases in between. This CDR3 comprises 13 residues. Germline values: CDR1 MNHEY, CDR2 SVGAGI. The CDR3 loop is CASSLRQYNEAFF. CDR3 in DNA: TGTGCCAGCAGTTTACGACAATATAATGAAGCTTTCTTT.

This clone was recorded only once. The chain uses TRBV9 and TRBJ2-3, with TRBD2 identical over 7 bases. With 4 bases clipped from V and 5 bases from J, the junction kept 7 bases outside the gene matches. The CDR3 is 14 residues long. Germline V lookup: CDR1 SGDLS, CDR2 YYNGEE. CDR3 region: CASSPRDYQDTQYF. In DNA, the CDR3 is TGTGCCAGCAGCCCCCGGGACTACCAAGATACGCAGTATTTT.